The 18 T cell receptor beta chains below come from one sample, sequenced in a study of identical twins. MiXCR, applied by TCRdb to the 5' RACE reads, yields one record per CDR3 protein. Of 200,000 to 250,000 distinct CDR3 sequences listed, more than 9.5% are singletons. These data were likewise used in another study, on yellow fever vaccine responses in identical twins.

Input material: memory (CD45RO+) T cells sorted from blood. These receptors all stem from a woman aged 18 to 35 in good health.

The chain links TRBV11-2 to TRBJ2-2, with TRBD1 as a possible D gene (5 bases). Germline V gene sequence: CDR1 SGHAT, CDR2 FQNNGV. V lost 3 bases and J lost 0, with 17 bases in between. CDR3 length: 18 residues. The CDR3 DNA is TGTGCCAGCAGCTTCATTGGGGCCCGATTCTCGAACACCGGGGAGCTGTTTTTT. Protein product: CASSFIGARFSNTGELFF.

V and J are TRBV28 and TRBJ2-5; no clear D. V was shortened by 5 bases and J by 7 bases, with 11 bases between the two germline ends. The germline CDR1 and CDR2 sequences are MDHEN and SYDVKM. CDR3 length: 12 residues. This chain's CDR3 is CASSIQLGTQYF. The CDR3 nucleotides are TGTGCCAGCAGTATCCAACTCGGGACCCAGTACTTC.

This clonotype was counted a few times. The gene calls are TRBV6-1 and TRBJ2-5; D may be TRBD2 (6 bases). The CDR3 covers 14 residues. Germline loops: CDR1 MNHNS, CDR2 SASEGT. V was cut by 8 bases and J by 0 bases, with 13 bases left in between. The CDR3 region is CASGAGVYQETQYF. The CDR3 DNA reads TGTGCCAGCGGAGCGGGTGTGTACCAAGAGACCCAGTACTTC.

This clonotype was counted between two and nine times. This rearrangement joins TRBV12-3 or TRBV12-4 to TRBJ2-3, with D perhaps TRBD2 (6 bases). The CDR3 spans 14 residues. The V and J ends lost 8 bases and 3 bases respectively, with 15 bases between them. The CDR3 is CASREAGGTDTQYF. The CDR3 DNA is TGTGCCAGCCGGGAAGCCGGAGGGACAGATACGCAGTATTTT.

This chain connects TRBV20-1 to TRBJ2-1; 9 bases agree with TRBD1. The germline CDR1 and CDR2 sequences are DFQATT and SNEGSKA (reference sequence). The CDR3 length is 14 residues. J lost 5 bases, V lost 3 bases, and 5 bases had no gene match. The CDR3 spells CSARGQGRNNEQFF. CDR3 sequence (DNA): TGCAGTGCTAGGGGACAGGGAAGAAACAATGAGCAGTTCTTC.

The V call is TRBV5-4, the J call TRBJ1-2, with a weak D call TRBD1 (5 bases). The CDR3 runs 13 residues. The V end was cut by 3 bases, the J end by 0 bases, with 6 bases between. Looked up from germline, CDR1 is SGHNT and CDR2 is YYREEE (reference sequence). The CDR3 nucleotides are TGTGCCAGCAGCTCGACAGCTAACTATGGCTACACCTTC. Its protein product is CASSSTANYGYTF.

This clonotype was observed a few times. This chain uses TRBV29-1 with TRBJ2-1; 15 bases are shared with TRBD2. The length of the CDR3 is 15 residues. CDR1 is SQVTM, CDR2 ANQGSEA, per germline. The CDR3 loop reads CSHGTSGRWPNEQFF. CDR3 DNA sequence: TGCAGTCACGGGACTAGCGGGAGGTGGCCCAATGAGCAGTTCTTC.

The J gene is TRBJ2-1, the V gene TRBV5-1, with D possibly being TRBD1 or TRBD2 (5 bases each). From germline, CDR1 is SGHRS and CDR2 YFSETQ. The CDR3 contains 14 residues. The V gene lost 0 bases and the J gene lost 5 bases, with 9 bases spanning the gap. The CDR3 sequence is CASSLDTGHNEQFF. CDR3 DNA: TGCGCCAGCAGCTTGGACACGGGGCACAATGAGCAGTTCTTC.

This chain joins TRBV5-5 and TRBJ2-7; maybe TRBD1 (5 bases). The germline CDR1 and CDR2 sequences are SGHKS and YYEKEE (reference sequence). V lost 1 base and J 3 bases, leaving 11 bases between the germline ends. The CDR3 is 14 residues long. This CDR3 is CASSLRSRDYEQYF. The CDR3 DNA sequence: TGTGCCAGCAGCTTGCGAAGCAGGGACTACGAGCAGTACTTC. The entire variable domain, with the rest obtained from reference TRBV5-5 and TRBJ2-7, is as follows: DAGVTQSPTHLIKTRGQQVTLRCSPISGHKSVSWYQQVLGQGPQFIFQYYEKEERGRGNFPDRFSARQFPNYSSELNVNALLLGDSALYLCASSLRSRDYEQYFGPGTRLTVT.

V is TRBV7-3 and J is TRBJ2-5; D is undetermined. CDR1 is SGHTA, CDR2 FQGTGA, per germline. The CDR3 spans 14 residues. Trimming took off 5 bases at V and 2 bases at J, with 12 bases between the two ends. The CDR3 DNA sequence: TGTGCCAGCAGCCCGCTTGGTTTTCAAGAGACCCAGTACTTC. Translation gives CASSPLGFQETQYF.

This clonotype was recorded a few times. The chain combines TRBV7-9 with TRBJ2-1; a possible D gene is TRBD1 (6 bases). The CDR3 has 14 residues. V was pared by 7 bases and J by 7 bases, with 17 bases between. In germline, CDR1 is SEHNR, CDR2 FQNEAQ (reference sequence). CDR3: CASTKLGARNEQFF. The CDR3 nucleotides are TGTGCCAGCACCAAACTGGGGGCGCGGAATGAGCAGTTCTTC. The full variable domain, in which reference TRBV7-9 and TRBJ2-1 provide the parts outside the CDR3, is DTGVSQNPRHKITKRGQNVTFRCDPISEHNRLYWYRQTLGQGPEFLTYFQNEAQLEKSRLLSDRFSAERPKGSFSTLEIQRTEQGDSAMYLCASTKLGARNEQFFGPGTRLTVL.

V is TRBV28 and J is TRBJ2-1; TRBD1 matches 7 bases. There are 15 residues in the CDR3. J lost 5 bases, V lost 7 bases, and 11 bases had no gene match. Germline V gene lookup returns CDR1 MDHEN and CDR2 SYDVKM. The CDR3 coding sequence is TGTGCCAGCACCGCCACCGGGACAGCCCACAATGAGCAGTTCTTC. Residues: CASTATGTAHNEQFF.

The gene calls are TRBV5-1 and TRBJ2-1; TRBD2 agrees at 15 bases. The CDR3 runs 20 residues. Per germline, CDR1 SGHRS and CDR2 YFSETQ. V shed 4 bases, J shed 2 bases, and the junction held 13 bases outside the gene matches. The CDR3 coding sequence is TGCGCCAGCAGCCCAGGGACTAGCGGGGGGACGAATCGGCCCTACAATGAGCAGTTCTTC. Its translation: CASSPGTSGGTNRPYNEQFF.

CDR3 DNA sequence: TGTGCCAGCAGCCACCTCGGGAGGGCAGATACGCAGTATTTT. It specifies CASSHLGRADTQYF. The chain uses TRBV3-1 and TRBJ2-3; 8 bases agree with TRBD2. Germline CDR1 is LGHDT and CDR2 is YNNKEL (reference sequence). V lost 3 bases to trimming and J lost 4 bases; unmatched junction nucleotides: 3. The CDR3 has 14 residues.

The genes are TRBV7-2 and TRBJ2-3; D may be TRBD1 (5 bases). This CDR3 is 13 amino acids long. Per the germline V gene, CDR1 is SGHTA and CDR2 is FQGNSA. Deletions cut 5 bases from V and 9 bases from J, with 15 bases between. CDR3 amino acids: CASSRHRTSTQYF. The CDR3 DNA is TGTGCCAGCAGCCGACACCGGACAAGCACGCAGTATTTT.

The CDR3 loop is CASSLARGGPDTQYF. The CDR3, as DNA: TGTGCCAGCAGCTTAGCGAGGGGGGGACCAGATACGCAGTATTTT. The rearrangement joins TRBV7-9 to TRBJ2-3; D may be TRBD2 (7 bases). The V end was cut by 0 bases, the J end by 4 bases, with 11 bases between. This CDR3 has 15 amino acids. The germline V gene encodes CDR1 SEHNR and CDR2 FQNEAQ (reference sequence).

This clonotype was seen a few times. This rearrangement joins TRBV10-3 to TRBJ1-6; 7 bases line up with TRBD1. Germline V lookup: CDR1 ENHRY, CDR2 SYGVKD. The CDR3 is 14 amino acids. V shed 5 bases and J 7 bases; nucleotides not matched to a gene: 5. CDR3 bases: TGTGCCATCAGTAGACAGGGCCAGAATTCACCCCTCCACTTT. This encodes CAISRQGQNSPLHF.

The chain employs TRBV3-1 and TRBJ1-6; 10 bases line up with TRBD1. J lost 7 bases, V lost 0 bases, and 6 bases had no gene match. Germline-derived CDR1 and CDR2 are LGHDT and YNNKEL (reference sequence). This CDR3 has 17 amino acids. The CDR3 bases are TGTGCCAGCAGCCAAGATCCGGGGGGACAGGGGAATTCACCCCTCCACTTT. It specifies CASSQDPGGQGNSPLHF.